This T cell receptor beta chain stems from a study of neoadjuvant anti-PD-1 for oral cavity cancer. The wider study: Most patients had three to four biweekly doses of 3 mg/kg nivolumab before resection.

The method was immunoSEQ multiplex PCR; TCRdb's version includes in-frame clones alone and lacks a portion of them. The data hold 6,000 to 9,000 clones, with around 67% observed a single time. Regarding this clone: Its antigen is as yet unknown.

Regarding time point: after neoadjuvant nivolumab, at surgical resection. Study observations and caveats: Higher pretreatment Treg/Th17 ratios tracked higher pretreatment blood clonality. With a few patients per group, TCR findings need larger cohorts.

V lost 4 bases and J 0 bases, leaving 9 bases between the germline ends. This CDR3 has 14 residues. Germline V gene sequence: CDR1 SEHNR, CDR2 FQNEAQ (reference sequence). The chain combines TRBV7-9 with TRBJ1-2; no firm D call. This TCR derives from a person aged 40 to 85 with oral cavity squamous cell carcinoma. This specimen consisted of PBMCs, obtained after nivolumab (anti-PD-1) treatment. This chain's CDR3 is CASSSNQANYGYTF. The CDR3 nucleotides are TGTGCCAGCAGCTCAAATCAGGCTAACTATGGCTACACCTTC.